The source of this TCR beta chain is a study of CD8 T cells in Susac syndrome. Germline V lookup: CDR1 LGHDT, CDR2 YNNKEL (reference sequence). V was clipped by 5 bases and J by 8 bases; unmatched bases: 9. The CDR3 totals 15 residues. The RNA input was about 0.5 to 1 ug, and it was reverse transcribed with random hexamers. Each CDR3 protein is one row after TCRdb ran MiXCR on the immunoSEQ multiplex PCR reads. The sample has about 120,000 distinct CDR3 sequences, about 93% seen once. This clonotype was counted a single time. The V call is TRBV3-1, the J call TRBJ2-1; 10 positions agree with TRBD2. The specimen sequenced was CD4+ T cells from PBMCs. This sequence was found in a human donor in good health. DNA for the CDR3: TGTGCCAGCAGCGCCCCTAGCGGGAGTCGGGATGAGCAGTTCTTC. This translates into CASSAPSGSRDEQFF.